The next 20 T cell receptor beta chains were all read from a single sample in a study of cytomegalovirus exposure and HLA in healthy donors. Use of 60 Vbeta and 13 Jbeta primers characterized the PCR. Generated by immunoSEQ multiplex PCR, the TCRdb table keeps only in-frame clones and is missing some. The profile covers roughly 200,000 clones, with about 86% appearing a single time and 0.25% to 0.4% taken by the ten largest. What was sequenced was PBMCs. The source of these receptors is a woman aged 25 to 39 in good health and CMV-seronegative.

The gene calls are TRBV5-5 and TRBJ2-7; no firm D call. V lost 4 bases, J lost 6 bases, and 11 bases lay in between. Germline CDR1 and CDR2: SGHKS and YYEKEE (reference sequence). There are 12 residues in the CDR3. The CDR3 bases are TGTGCCAGCAGCATCTCCTACTCCGAGCAGTACTTC. Its protein product is CASSISYSEQYF.

In the case of this clone: The junction does not match germline at one end; this may be a read error. J is TRBJ2-1 and V is TRBV7-9; the D gene is possibly TRBD1 (5 bases). Germline CDR1 reads SEHNR; CDR2 reads FQNEAQ (reference sequence). The CDR3 sequence is 17 residues long. The CDR3 loop reads CSSSLGRLPTRDNEQFF. In nucleotides, the CDR3 is TGTTCCAGCAGCTTAGGCAGACTCCCAACCAGGGACAATGAGCAGTTCTTC. The whole variable domain, remainder taken from reference TRBV7-9 and TRBJ2-1, is DTGVSQNPRHKITKRGQNVTFRCDPISEHNRLYWYRQTLGQGPEFLTYFQNEAQLEKSRLLSDRFSAERPKGSFSTLEIQRTEQGDSAMYLCSSSLGRLPTRDNEQFFGPGTRLTVL.

The V gene is TRBV11-2, the J gene TRBJ2-1; D might be TRBD2 (6 bases). CDR1 is SGHAT and CDR2 is FQNNGV in the germline V gene. CDR3 length: 11 amino acids. Trimming left V 5 bases short and J 12 bases short, with 11 bases between. The CDR3 region has the DNA TGTGCCAGCAGCACCAGACTAGGGCAGTTCTTC. Its translation: CASSTRLGQFF. Using reference TRBV11-2 and TRBJ2-1 for the parts outside the CDR3, the full variable domain is EAGVAQSPRYKIIEKRQSVAFWCNPISGHATLYWYQQILGQGPKLLIQFQNNGVVDDSQLPKDRFSAERLKGVDSTLKIQPAKLEDSAVYLCASSTRLGQFFGPGTRLTVL.

V and J are TRBV11-3 and TRBJ1-6; D gene unclear. The CDR3 spans 14 residues. V was trimmed by 3 bases and J by 5 bases, leaving 8 bases between them. Germline V gene data show CDR1 as SGHNT and CDR2 as YENEEA. This CDR3 is CASSFQRDNSPLHF. CDR3 nucleotide sequence: TGTGCCAGCAGCTTCCAAAGAGATAATTCACCCCTCCACTTT.

The chain couples TRBV6-5 to TRBJ2-7; tentative D call: TRBD1 (5 bases). V dropped 0 bases and J dropped 2 bases, with 11 bases sitting between them. CDR3 size: 15 residues. Per the germline V gene, CDR1 is MNHEY and CDR2 is SVGAGI. The CDR3 DNA reads TGTGCCAGCAGTTACTCGAGCCAGGGCACCTACGAGCAGTACTTC. Amino acids: CASSYSSQGTYEQYF.

This rearrangement joins TRBV4-1 to TRBJ2-7; weak D call: TRBD1 (5 bases). Germline lookup yields CDR1 MGHRA and CDR2 YSYEKL. V was trimmed by 3 bases and J by 0 bases, leaving 12 bases between them. There are 15 residues in the CDR3. The chain's CDR3 is CASSHLTENSYEQYF. The DNA for the CDR3 is TGCGCCAGCAGCCACCTGACAGAAAACTCCTACGAGCAGTACTTC.

The genes are TRBV10-3 and TRBJ1-4; 10 nucleotides agree with TRBD1. The junction had 8 bases not matched to a gene; V was cut back by 5 bases and J by 8 bases. Per the germline V gene, CDR1 is ENHRY and CDR2 is SYGVKD. This CDR3 has 15 residues. Written as DNA, the CDR3 is TGTGCCATCAGTCGAGACATGACAGGGGGCGAAAAACTGTTTTTT. Translating it yields CAISRDMTGGEKLFF.

This rearrangement joins TRBV5-6 to TRBJ2-2, with no clear D. V was shortened by 4 bases and J by 7 bases, with 5 bases between the two germline ends. Germline CDR1 SGHDT, CDR2 YYEEEE. This CDR3 region has 11 residues. CDR3 sequence: CASSGDGELFF. The CDR3 DNA reads TGTGCCAGCAGCGGAGACGGGGAGCTGTTTTTT.

This clone was counted once. The gene calls are TRBV28 and TRBJ1-1; possible D gene TRBD1, 6 bases. The V gene's germline CDR1 is MDHEN and CDR2 SYDVKM. Trimming shortened V by 2 bases and J by 7 bases, and 8 bases separated the two germline ends. This CDR3 has 12 residues. CDR3 DNA: TGTGCCAGCAGTTTACAGGGGTATGAAGCTTTCTTT. Translated, it gives CASSLQGYEAFF.

This chain connects TRBV9 to TRBJ1-2; D not resolved. Trimming removed 0 bases at V and 4 bases at J, with 7 bases between. Germline V lookup: CDR1 SGDLS, CDR2 YYNGEE. The CDR3 spans 13 residues. CDR3 coding DNA: TGTGCCAGCAGCGTAGATGATAGCTATGGCTACACCTTC. The encoded protein is CASSVDDSYGYTF.

The chain combines TRBV15 with TRBJ2-3, with TRBD1 as a possible D gene (6 bases). Looked up from germline, CDR1 is LNHNV and CDR2 is YYDKDF (reference sequence). This CDR3 region has 14 residues. Trimming cost V 3 bases and J 7 bases, with 14 bases left between them. The CDR3, as DNA: TGTGCCACCAGCAGGTCGGGGACACCAAATACGCAGTATTTT. Translation gives CATSRSGTPNTQYF. The entire variable domain, with the rest obtained from reference TRBV15 and TRBJ2-3, is as follows: DAMVIQNPRYQVTQFGKPVTLSCSQTLNHNVMYWYQQKSSQAPKLLFHYYDKDFNNEADTPDNFQSRRPNTSFCFLDIRSPGLGDTAMYLCATSRSGTPNTQYFGPGTRLTVL.

The sample holds a few counts of this clone. The rearrangement uses TRBV6-5 and TRBJ2-5; no definite D call. This CDR3 is built from 13 residues. V was shortened by 5 bases and J by 0 bases, with 7 bases between the two germline ends. CDR1 is MNHEY, CDR2 SVGAGI, per germline. The chain's CDR3 is CASSDTNQETQYF. The CDR3, as DNA: TGTGCCAGCAGTGATACTAACCAAGAGACCCAGTACTTC.

Details on this clone: Distinct nucleotide sequences in the sample also encode this CDR3. This chain uses TRBV28 with TRBJ2-7; possible D gene TRBD2, 6 bases. V was shortened by 6 bases and J by 4 bases, with 10 bases between the two germline ends. There are 12 residues in the CDR3. The V gene's germline CDR1 is MDHEN and CDR2 SYDVKM. CDR3 loop: CASRRGGYEQYF. DNA for the CDR3: TGTGCCAGCAGGCGGGGTGGGTACGAGCAGTACTTC.

V is TRBV14 and J is TRBJ2-7; 7 nucleotides match TRBD1. Germline V CDR1 and CDR2: SGHDN, FVKESK. This CDR3 contains 14 residues. With V trimmed by 3 bases and J by 5 bases, 7 bases remained unmatched. CDR3 loop: CASSHPRQGDEQYF. In DNA, the CDR3 is TGTGCCAGCAGCCACCCCAGACAGGGAGACGAGCAGTACTTC.

This sequence joins TRBV9 and TRBJ2-1, with D possibly TRBD2 on 6 matching bases. Trimming took 2 bases from V and 8 from J, leaving 17 bases between them. This CDR3 region has 15 residues. CDR1 is SGDLS, CDR2 YYNGEE, per germline. The CDR3 here is CASSVGGTDGYEQFF. The DNA of the CDR3 is TGTGCCAGCAGCGTGGGCGGGACCGATGGCTATGAGCAGTTCTTC.

This chain's CDR3 is CSARHSTYEQYF. CDR3 nucleotides: TGCAGTGCCCGTCACAGCACCTACGAGCAGTACTTC. V usage is TRBV29-1 and J usage is TRBJ2-5; no reliable D call. TRBJ2-7 matches the DNA end more closely, so the J call is doubtful. CDR1 SQVTM and CDR2 ANQGSEA come from the germline V gene. The CDR3 is 12 residues long.

The gene calls are TRBV5-1 and TRBJ2-3; 12 bases fit TRBD2. The junction had 0 bases not matched to a gene; V was cut back by 1 base and J by 3 bases. Germline CDR1 and CDR2: SGHRS and YFSETQ. CDR3 size: 15 residues. DNA of the CDR3: TGCGCCAGCAGCTTGCTAGCGGGAGGGACAGATACGCAGTATTTT. Translating gives CASSLLAGGTDTQYF.

This clone was seen a few times. V is TRBV30 and J is TRBJ2-1; 8 nucleotides match TRBD1. The CDR3 covers 13 residues. With 5 bases clipped from V and 5 bases from J, the junction kept 5 bases outside the gene matches. The germline V gene has CDR1 GTSNPN and CDR2 SVGIG (reference sequence). The CDR3 spells CAWDRGIDNEQFF. The CDR3 DNA sequence: TGTGCCTGGGACAGGGGTATTGACAATGAGCAGTTCTTC.

The sample holds a few counts of this clone. The V gene is TRBV6-6, the J gene TRBJ1-1, with TRBD1 as a possible D gene (6 bases). The V end lost 5 bases, the J end lost 5 bases, and 18 bases lay between the germline ends. This CDR3 comprises 15 residues. In germline, CDR1 is MNHNY, CDR2 SVGAGI (reference sequence). The CDR3 DNA reads TGTGCCAGCAGTCAGCCCTCAGGGGAAAGGACTGAAGCTTTCTTT. This translates into CASSQPSGERTEAFF.

The rearrangement uses TRBV19 and TRBJ2-1; 7 nucleotides match TRBD2. Germline V CDR1 and CDR2: LNHDA, SQIVND (reference sequence). The V segment lost 5 bases and the J segment 5 bases; nucleotides outside the gene matches: 15. The CDR3 has 17 amino acids. Here the CDR3 reads CASSGRGVSGVHNEQFF. As DNA, the CDR3 is TGTGCCAGTAGTGGTCGGGGGGTAAGCGGGGTCCACAATGAGCAGTTCTTC.